Listed here is a single T cell receptor beta chain. CDR1 is SGHRS, CDR2 YFSETQ, per germline. There are 14 residues in the CDR3. V trimming: 0 bases; J trimming: 9 bases; junction bases outside the gene matches: 3. This record comes from a study of blood T cells in healthy people across ages. Alongside a J-beta primer mix, a sample-barcoded 5' primer served in a second PCR lasting about 6 to 12 cycles. TCRdb itself ran the 5' RACE reads through MiXCR, one entry per CDR3 protein. The sample carries 1.6 million or so distinct CDR3 sequences, 34% recorded once. This TCR was sampled from a woman in her twenties or thirties in good health. The chain has TRBV5-1 and TRBJ1-6; 7 bases map to TRBD1. What was sequenced was blood. CDR3 amino acids: CASSLEGGASPLHF. CDR3 bases: TGCGCCAGCAGCTTGGAAGGGGGCGCTTCACCCCTCCACTTT.